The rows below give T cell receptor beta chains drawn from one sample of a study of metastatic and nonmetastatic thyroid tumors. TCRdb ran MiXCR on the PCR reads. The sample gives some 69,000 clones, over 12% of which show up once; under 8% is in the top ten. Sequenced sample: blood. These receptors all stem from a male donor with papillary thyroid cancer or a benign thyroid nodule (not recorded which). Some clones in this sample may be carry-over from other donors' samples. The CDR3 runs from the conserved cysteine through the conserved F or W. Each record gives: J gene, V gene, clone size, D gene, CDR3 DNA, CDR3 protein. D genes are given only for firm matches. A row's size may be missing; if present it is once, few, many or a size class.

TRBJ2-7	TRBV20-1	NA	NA	TGCAGTGCTAGAGAGGACGAGCAGTACTTC	CSAREDEQYF
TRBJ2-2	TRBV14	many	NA	TGTGCCAGCAGCCCCGGGGCCACCGGGGAGCTGTTTTTT	CASSPGATGELFF
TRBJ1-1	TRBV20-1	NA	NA	TGCAGTGCTAGAGATCCCCGGTACACGACTGAAGCTTTCTTT	CSARDPRYTTEAFF
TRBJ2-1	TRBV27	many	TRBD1	TGTGCCAGCAGTTGGGGACAGCGCGATAATGAGCAGTTCTTC	CASSWGQRDNEQFF
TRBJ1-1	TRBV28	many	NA	TGTGCCAACGCGGGGGGGACTGGCACTGAAGCTTTCTTT	CANAGGTGTEAFF
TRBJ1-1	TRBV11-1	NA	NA	TGTGCCAGCAGGGTGCCATGGGGCTCAGGGAACACTGAAGCTTTCTTT	CASRVPWGSGNTEAFF
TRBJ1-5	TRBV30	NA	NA	TGTGCCTGGAGTGTTAGCAGGGGATATAGCAATCAGCCCCAGCATTTT	CAWSVSRGYSNQPQHF
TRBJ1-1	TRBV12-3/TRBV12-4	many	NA	TGTGCCAGCAGTACGGTGAGGGCAGGCAGCGCTGAAGCTTTCTTT	CASSTVRAGSAEAFF
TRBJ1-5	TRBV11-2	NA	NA	TGTGCCAGCAGCTTACTCGGGGGGAGTCAGCCCCAGCATTTT	CASSLLGGSQPQHF
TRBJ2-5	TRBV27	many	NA	TGTGCCAGCTCACTACGCGGGACATTACGCGGATCGGAGACCCAGTACTTC	CASSLRGTLRGSETQYF
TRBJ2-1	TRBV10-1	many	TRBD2	TGCGCCAGCAGTGAGAACGCGGGAGGGCCGGGCGATGAGCAGTTCTTC	CASSENAGGPGDEQFF
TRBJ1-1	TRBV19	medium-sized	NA	TGTGCCAGTAGTGCCACAGGGTTTACTGAAGCTTTCTTT	CASSATGFTEAFF
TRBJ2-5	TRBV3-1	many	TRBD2	TGTGCCAGCAGCCAAAGGACTAGCGGGAAGGAGACCCAGTACTTC	CASSQRTSGKETQYF
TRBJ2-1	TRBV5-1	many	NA	TGCGCCAGCAGCTTGGCCGGAGGGAAGGGGGATGAGCAGTTCTTC	CASSLAGGKGDEQFF
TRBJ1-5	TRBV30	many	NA	TGTGCCTGGAGTCAGGGTCTCAATCAGCCCCAGCATTTT	CAWSQGLNQPQHF
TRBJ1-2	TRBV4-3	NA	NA	TGCGCCAGCAGCCCTCGGCTCGGGTACTATGGCTACACCTTC	CASSPRLGYYGYTF
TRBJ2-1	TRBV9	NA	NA	TGTGCCAGCAGCGTAGACGAGGGCGGCTACAATGAGCAGTTCTTC	CASSVDEGGYNEQFF
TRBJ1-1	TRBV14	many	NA	TGTGCCAGCAGCCAAGCTCAGGGGAACACTGAAGCTTTCTTT	CASSQAQGNTEAFF
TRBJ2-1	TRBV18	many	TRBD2	TGTGCCAGCTTACTGACTAGCGGGACACGAGAGCAGTTCTTC	CASLLTSGTREQFF
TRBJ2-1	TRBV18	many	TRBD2	TGTGCCAGCTCACCTCCTAGCGGACTCTTGAATGAGCAGTTCTTC	CASSPPSGLLNEQFF
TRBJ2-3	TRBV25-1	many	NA	TGTGCCAGAGTCGGCTCCGCAAAGGGGGCAGATACGCAGTATTTT	CARVGSAKGADTQYF
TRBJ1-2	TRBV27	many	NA	TGTGCCAGCCGGGGGGGATCAGTCTATGGCTACACCTTC	CASRGGSVYGYTF
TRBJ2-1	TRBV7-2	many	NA	TGTGCCAGCAGCTCGATGACAGTCTACAATGAGCAGTTCTTC	CASSSMTVYNEQFF
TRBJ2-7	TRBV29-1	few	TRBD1	TGCATCGTTGAAGCCTGGACAGGGGGCACCAACGAGCAGTACTTC	CIVEAWTGGTNEQYF
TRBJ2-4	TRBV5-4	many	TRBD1	TGTGCCAGCAGCTATCCGGGACAGGGGTCCAAAAACATTCAGTACTTC	CASSYPGQGSKNIQYF
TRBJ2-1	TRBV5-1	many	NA	TGCGCCAGCAGCTTTTTCCCCGGGAGTGGCAATGGGCAGTTCTTC	CASSFFPGSGNGQFF
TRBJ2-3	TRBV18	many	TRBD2	TGTGCCAGCTCACCACTCCTTAGCGGGAGGGCCTCAGATACGCAGTATTTT	CASSPLLSGRASDTQYF
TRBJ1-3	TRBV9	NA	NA	TGTGCCAGCAGACCCGGGACCTCTGGAAACACCATATATTTT	CASRPGTSGNTIYF
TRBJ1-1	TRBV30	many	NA	TGTGCCTGGAGTGTACGATACGGCACTGAAGCTTTCTTT	CAWSVRYGTEAFF
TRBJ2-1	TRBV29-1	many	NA	TGCAGCGTTCACCTAGCCCCACCTTACAATGAGCAGTTCTTC	CSVHLAPPYNEQFF
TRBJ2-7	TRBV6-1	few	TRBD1	TGTGCCAGCAGTCCCCCGGGACAGGGGGGATCTGAGCAGTACTTC	CASSPPGQGGSEQYF